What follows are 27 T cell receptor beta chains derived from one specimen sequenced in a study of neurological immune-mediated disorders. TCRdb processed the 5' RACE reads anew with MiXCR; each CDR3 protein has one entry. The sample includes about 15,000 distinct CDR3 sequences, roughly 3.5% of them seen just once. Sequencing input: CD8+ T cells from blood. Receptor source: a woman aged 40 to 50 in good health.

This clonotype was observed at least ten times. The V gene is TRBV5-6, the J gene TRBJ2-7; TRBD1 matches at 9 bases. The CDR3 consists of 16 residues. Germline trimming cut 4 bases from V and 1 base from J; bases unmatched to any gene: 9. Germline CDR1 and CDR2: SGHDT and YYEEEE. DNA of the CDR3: TGTGCCAGCAGCCAATGGGGACAGGGAAGATCCTACGAGCAGTACTTC. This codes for CASSQWGQGRSYEQYF.

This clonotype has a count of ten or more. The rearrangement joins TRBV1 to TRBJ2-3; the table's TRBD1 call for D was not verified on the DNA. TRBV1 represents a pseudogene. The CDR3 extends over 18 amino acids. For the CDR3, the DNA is TGCACCAGCAGCCAAGATTCCCCTCAAACCTCTAGCACAGATACGCAGTATTTT. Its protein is CTSSQDSPQTSSTDTQYF.

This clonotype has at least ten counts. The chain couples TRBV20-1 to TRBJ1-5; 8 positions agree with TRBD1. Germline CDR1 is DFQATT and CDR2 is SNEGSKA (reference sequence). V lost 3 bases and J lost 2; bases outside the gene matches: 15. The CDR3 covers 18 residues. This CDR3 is CSASRGQARGARNQPQHF. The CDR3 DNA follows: TGCAGTGCTAGTCGGGGACAGGCTAGGGGAGCCCGCAATCAGCCCCAGCATTTT.

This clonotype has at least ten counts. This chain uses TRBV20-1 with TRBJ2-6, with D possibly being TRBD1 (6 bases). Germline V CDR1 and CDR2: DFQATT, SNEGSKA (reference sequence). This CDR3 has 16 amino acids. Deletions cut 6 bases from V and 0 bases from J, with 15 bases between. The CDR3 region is CSAEQGQNSGANVLTF. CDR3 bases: TGCAGTGCCGAACAGGGACAAAACTCTGGGGCCAACGTCCTGACTTTC.

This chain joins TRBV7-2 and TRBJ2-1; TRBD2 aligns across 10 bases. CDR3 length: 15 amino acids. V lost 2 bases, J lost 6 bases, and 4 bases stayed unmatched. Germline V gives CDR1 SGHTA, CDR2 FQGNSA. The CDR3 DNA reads TGTGCCAGCAGCTTATCTAGCGGGAGTCGCAATGAGCAGTTCTTC. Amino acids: CASSLSSGSRNEQFF.

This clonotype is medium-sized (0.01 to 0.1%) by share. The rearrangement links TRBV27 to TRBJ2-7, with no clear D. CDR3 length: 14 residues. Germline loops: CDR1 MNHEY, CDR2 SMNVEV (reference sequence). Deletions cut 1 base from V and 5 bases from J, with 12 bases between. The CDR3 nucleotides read TGTGCCAGCAGTTTATTGAGCTACGCAGACGAGCAGTACTTC. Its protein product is CASSLLSYADEQYF.

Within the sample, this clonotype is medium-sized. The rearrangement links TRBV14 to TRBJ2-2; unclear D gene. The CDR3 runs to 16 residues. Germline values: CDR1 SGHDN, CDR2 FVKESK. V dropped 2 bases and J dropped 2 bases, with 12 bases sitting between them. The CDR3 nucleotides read TGTGCCAGCAGCCAAACTGACGGCCTCAACACCGGGGAGCTGTTTTTT. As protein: CASSQTDGLNTGELFF.

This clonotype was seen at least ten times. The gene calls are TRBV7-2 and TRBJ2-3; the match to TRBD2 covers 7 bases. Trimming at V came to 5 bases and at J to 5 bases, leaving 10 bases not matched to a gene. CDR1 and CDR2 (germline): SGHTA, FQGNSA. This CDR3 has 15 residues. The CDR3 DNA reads TGTGCCAGCAGCCCCAGCCCTCTAGCGGTAGATACGCAGTATTTT. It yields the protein CASSPSPLAVDTQYF.

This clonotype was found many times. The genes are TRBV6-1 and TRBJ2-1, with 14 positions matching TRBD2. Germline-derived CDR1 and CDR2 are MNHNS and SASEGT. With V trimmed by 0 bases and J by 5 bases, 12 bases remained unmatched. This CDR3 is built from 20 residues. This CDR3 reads CASSEASLTSGRAKDNEQFF. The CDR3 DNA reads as TGTGCCAGCAGTGAAGCCAGCTTGACTAGCGGGAGGGCTAAGGACAATGAGCAGTTCTTC.

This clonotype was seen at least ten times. The CDR3 region has the DNA TGCAGTGCTAGCGACGCAGGGGGAACTTCTAGCAATCAGCCCCAGCATTTT. This gives the protein CSASDAGGTSSNQPQHF. The V gene is TRBV20-1, the J gene TRBJ1-5; 7 positions agree with TRBD1. Per the germline V gene, CDR1 is DFQATT and CDR2 is SNEGSKA (reference sequence). This CDR3 is built from 17 residues. V dropped 3 bases and J dropped 0; count of bases not matched to a gene: 11.

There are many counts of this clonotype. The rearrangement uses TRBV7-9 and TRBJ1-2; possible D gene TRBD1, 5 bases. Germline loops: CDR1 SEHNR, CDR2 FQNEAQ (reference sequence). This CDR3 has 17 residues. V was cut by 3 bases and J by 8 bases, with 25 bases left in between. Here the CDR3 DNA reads TGTGCCAGCAGCTTGTCTTTATCCCAGGGTATACTCTGGGGCTACACCTTC. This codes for CASSLSLSQGILWGYTF.

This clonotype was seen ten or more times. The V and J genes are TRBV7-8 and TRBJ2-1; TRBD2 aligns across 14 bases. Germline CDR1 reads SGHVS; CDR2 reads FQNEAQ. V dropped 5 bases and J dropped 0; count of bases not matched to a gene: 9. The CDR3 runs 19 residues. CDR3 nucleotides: TGTGCCAGCAGCGTGCCGACTAGCGGGGGGGGGAGCTCCTACAATGAGCAGTTCTTC. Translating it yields CASSVPTSGGGSSYNEQFF.

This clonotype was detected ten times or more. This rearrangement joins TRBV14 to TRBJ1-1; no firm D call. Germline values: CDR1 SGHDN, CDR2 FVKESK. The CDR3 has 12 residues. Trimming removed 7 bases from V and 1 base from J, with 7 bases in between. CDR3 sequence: CASKIGNTEAFF. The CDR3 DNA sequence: TGTGCCAGCAAAATTGGGAACACTGAAGCTTTCTTT.

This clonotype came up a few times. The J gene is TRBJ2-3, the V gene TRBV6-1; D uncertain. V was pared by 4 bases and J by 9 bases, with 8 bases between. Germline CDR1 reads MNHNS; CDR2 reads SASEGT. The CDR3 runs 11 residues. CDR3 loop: CASSVPMTQYF. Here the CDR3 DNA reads TGTGCCAGCAGTGTTCCGATGACGCAGTATTTT.

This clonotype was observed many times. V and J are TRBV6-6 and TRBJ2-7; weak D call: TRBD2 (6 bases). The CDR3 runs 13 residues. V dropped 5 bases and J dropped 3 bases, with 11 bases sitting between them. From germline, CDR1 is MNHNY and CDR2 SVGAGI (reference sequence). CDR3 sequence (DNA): TGTGCCAGCAGTGGGCAGGAGGGCTACGAGCAGTACTTC. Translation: CASSGQEGYEQYF.

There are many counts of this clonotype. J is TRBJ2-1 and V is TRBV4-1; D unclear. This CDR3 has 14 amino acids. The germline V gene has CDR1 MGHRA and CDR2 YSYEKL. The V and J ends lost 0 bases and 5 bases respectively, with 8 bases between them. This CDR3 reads CASSQDRRDNEQFF. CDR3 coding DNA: TGCGCCAGCAGCCAAGATAGGCGCGACAATGAGCAGTTCTTC.

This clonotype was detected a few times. Here the CDR3 reads CSVTPTYREHDEQYF. In DNA, the CDR3 is TGCAGCGTTACTCCAACTTATCGGGAGCACGACGAGCAGTACTTC. The V call is TRBV29-1, the J call TRBJ2-7; TRBD2 is a possible D gene (6 bases). The CDR3 has 15 amino acids. CDR1 and CDR2 (germline): SQVTM, ANQGSEA. Trimming removed 5 bases at V and 5 bases at J, with 22 bases between.

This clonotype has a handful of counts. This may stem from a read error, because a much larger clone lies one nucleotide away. The CDR3 region has the DNA TGTACCAGCAGACTCGGACAGATCCAGTACTTC. Translation: CTSRLGQIQYF. V usage is TRBV28 and J usage is TRBJ2-7, with D tentatively TRBD1 (6 bases). This CDR3 is built from 11 residues. The germline gives CDR1 MDHEN, CDR2 SYDVKM.

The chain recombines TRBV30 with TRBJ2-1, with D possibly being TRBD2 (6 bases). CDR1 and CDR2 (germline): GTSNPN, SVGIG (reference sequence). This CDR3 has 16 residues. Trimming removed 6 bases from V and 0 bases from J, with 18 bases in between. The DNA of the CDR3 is TGTGCCTGCAAACACCTAGCGCTTAGCTCCTACAATGAGCAGTTCTTC. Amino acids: CACKHLALSSYNEQFF.

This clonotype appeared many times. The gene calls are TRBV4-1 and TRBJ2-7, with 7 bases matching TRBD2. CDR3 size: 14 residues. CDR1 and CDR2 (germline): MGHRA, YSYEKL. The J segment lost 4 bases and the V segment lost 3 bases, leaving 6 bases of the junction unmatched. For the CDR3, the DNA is TGCGCCAGCAGCCAGGCGGGGGAGGGTTACGAGCAGTACTTC. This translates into CASSQAGEGYEQYF.

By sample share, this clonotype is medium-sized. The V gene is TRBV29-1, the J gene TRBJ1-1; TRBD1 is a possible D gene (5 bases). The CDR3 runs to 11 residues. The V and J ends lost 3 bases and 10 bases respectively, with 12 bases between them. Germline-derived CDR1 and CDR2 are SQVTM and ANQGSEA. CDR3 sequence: CSVEGGPGAFF. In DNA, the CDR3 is TGCAGCGTTGAGGGGGGTCCCGGAGCTTTCTTT.

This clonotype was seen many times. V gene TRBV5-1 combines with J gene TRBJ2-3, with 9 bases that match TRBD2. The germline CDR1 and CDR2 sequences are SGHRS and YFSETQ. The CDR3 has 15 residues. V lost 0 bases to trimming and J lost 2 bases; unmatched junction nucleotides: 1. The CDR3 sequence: CASSLGLADTDTQYF. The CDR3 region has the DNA TGCGCCAGCAGCTTGGGACTAGCGGACACAGATACGCAGTATTTT.

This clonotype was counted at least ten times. CDR3 sequence: CSASGDRGRNEKLFF. The CDR3, as DNA: TGCAGTGCTAGTGGAGACAGGGGGCGGAATGAAAAACTGTTTTTT. The chain employs TRBV20-1 and TRBJ1-4, with 10 bases matching TRBD1. The trim removed 3 bases at V and 5 bases at J, leaving 6 bases unmatched. This CDR3 is 15 amino acids long. Germline loops: CDR1 DFQATT, CDR2 SNEGSKA (reference sequence).

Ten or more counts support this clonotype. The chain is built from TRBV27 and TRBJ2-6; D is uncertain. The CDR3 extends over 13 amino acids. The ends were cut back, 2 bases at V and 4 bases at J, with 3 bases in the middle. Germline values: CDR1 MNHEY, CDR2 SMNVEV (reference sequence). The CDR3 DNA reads TGTGCCAGCAGTTTACTGGGGGCCAACGTCCTGACTTTC. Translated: CASSLLGANVLTF.

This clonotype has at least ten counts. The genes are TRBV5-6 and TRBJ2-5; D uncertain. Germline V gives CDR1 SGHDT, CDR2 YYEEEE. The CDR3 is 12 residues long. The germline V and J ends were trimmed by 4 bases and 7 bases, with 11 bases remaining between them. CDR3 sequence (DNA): TGTGCCAGCAGCCCGGGTCCTTTGACCCAGTACTTC. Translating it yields CASSPGPLTQYF.

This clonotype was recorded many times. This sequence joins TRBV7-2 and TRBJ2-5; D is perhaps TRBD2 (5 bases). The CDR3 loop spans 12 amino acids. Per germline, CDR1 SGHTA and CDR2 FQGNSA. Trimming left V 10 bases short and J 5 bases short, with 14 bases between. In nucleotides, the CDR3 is TGTGCCACCCAGGAAGGACTTGAGACCCAGTACTTC. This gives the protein CATQEGLETQYF.

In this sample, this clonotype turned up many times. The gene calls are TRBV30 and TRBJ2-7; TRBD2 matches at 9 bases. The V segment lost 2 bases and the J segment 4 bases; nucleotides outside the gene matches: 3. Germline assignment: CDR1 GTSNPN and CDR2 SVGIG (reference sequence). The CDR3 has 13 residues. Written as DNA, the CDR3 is TGTGCCTGGAGTTTTGGACTAGCGTACGAGCAGTACTTC. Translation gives CAWSFGLAYEQYF. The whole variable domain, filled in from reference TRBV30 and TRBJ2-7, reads SQTIHQWPATLVQPVGSPLSLECTVEGTSNPNLYWYRQAAGRGLQLLFYSVGIGQISSEVPQNLSASRPQDRQFILSSKKLLLSDSGFYLCAWSFGLAYEQYFGPGTRLTVT.